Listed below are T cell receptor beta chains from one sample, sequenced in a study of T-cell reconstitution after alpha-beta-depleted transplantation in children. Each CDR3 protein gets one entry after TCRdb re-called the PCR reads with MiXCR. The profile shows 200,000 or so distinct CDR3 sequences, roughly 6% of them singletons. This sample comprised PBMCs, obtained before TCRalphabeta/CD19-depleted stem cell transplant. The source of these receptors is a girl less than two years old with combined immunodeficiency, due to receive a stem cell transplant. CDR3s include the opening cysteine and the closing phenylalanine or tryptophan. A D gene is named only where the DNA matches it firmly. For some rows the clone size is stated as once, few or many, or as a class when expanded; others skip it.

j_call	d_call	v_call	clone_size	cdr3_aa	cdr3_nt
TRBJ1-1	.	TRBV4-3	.	CASSQEPRGNTEAFF	TGCGCCAGCAGCCAAGAGCCGCGGGGGAACACTGAAGCTTTCTTT
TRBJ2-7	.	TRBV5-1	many	CASSLDQVPYEQYF	TGCGCCAGCAGCTTGGATCAGGTACCCTACGAGCAGTACTTC
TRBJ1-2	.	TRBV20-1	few	CSALDPKDSSGATF	TGCAGTGCTCTAGACCCAAAAGACTCCTCTGGGGCCACCTTC
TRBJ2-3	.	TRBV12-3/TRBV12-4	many	CASSYLYSGGVADTQYF	TGTGCCAGCAGTTACCTTTACTCCGGAGGGGTTGCAGATACGCAGTATTTT
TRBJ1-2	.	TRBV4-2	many	CASSQEVSTYYGYTF	TGTGCCAGCAGCCAAGAGGTCAGTACCTACTATGGCTACACCTTC
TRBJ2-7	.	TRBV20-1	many	CSARDLRDSYEQYF	TGCAGTGCTAGAGATTTGAGGGATTCCTACGAGCAGTACTTC
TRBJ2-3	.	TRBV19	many	CASSGGRDTDTQYF	TGTGCCAGTAGCGGGGGGCGGGACACAGATACGCAGTATTTT
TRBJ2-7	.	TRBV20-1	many	CSALSLDNYEQYF	TGCAGTGCTCTTTCCCTTGACAACTACGAGCAGTACTTC
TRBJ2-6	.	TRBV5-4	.	CASSFFVSCSGANVLTF	TGTGCTAGCAGCTTCTTTGTATCCTGTTCTGGGGCCAACGTCCTGACTTTC
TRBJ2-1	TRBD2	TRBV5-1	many	CASSPGLAAPREQFF	TGCGCCAGCAGCCCCGGACTAGCGGCGCCTAGGGAGCAGTTCTTC
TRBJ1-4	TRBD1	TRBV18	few	CASSPRTGGAETNEKLFF	TGTGCCAGCTCACCCCGGACAGGGGGCGCAGAAACTAATGAAAAACTGTTTTTT
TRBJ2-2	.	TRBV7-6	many	CASSLVGELFF	TGTGCCAGCAGCTTGGTCGGGGAGCTGTTTTTT
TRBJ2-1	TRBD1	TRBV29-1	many	CSGETGNNEQFF	TGCAGCGGTGAGACAGGGAACAATGAGCAGTTCTTC
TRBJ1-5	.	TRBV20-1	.	CSADTGSQPQHF	TGCAGTGCTGACACAGGGAGTCAGCCCCAGCATTTT
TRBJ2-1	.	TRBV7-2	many	CASSFHPGKNNEQFF	TGTGCCAGCAGCTTCCATCCGGGGAAAAACAATGAGCAGTTCTTC
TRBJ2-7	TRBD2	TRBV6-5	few	CASSYSGTRPHEQYF	TGTGCCAGCAGTTACTCGGGGACTAGACCCCACGAGCAGTACTTC
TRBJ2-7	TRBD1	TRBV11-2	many	CASSLWDSYEQYF	TGTGCCAGCAGCTTATGGGACAGCTACGAGCAGTACTTC
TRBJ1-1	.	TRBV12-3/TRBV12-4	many	CASSFMYRLAFF	TGTGCCAGCAGTTTCATGTACCGACTGGCTTTCTTT
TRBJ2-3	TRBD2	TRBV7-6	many	CASSLSSGGGTDTQYF	TGTGCCAGCAGCTTAAGTAGCGGGGGGGGCACAGATACGCAGTATTTT
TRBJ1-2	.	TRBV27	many	CASRERYRDGYTF	TGTGCCAGCAGAGAAAGGTACAGGGATGGCTACACCTTC
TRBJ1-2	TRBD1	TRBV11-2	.	CASSLGVTGNGYTF	TGTGCCAGCAGCTTAGGGGTGACAGGGAATGGCTACACCTTC
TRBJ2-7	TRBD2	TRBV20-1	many	CSASTASGFYEQYF	TGCAGTGCTAGTACCGCTAGCGGGTTCTACGAGCAGTACTTC
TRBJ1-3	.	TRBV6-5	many	CASSYGLENSGNTTYF	TGTGCCAGCAGTTATGGGCTGGAGAACTCTGGAAACACCACATATTTT
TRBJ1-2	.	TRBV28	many	CASSLGGLYGYTF	TGTGCCAGCAGTTTGGGGGGGCTCTATGGCTACACCTTC
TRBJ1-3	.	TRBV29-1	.	CSGLDLGSGNTIYF	TGCAGCGGCCTCGACCTGGGCTCTGGAAACACCATATATTTT
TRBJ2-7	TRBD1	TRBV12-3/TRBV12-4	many	CASSTGAEQYF	TGTGCCAGCAGCACAGGGGCCGAGCAGTACTTC
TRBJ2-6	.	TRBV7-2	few	CASSARGSGANVLTF	TGTGCCAGCAGCGCGAGGGGCTCTGGGGCCAACGTCCTGACTTTC